These 11 T cell receptor beta chains originate from one sample sequenced in a study of Ad26.COV2.S vaccination and SARS-CoV-2 variants. Assay used: immunoSEQ multiplex PCR; TCRdb lists only in-frame clones, some missing. The table has under 95,000 clones, approximately 77% seen once. Material: peripheral blood, obtained after recovery from COVID-19. The receptors shown here come from a human donor who had recovered from COVID-19.

V and J are TRBV24-1 and TRBJ1-5; 10 bases line up with TRBD1. This CDR3 has 16 residues. Germline V gene sequence: CDR1 KGHDR, CDR2 SFDVKD. Trimming at V came to 4 bases and at J to 7 bases, leaving 9 bases not matched to a gene. The CDR3 DNA reads as TGTGCCACCAGTGAGTCTTGGACAGGGGGAGTCCAGCCCCAGCATTTT. Amino acid sequence: CATSESWTGGVQPQHF.

The chain couples TRBV5-1 to TRBJ2-7, with 7 bases fitting TRBD1. The CDR3 has 16 residues. The ends lost 1 base at V and 2 bases at J; junction bases unmatched: 9. Germline assignment: CDR1 SGHRS and CDR2 YFSETQ. CDR3 sequence reads: CASSLIATGLAYEQYF. Written as DNA, the CDR3 is TGCGCCAGCAGCTTGATAGCGACAGGGTTAGCCTACGAGCAGTACTTC.

This clone was observed at least ten times. The chain has TRBV24-1 and TRBJ1-1; 7 bases are a match to TRBD1. V shed 2 bases and J 8 bases; nucleotides not matched to a gene: 4. Germline V gives CDR1 KGHDR, CDR2 SFDVKD. This CDR3 spans 13 amino acids. The CDR3 sequence is CATSDYRDREAFF. DNA for the CDR3: TGTGCCACCAGTGATTACCGGGACAGAGAAGCTTTCTTT.

This rearrangement joins TRBV3-1 (or the pseudogene TRBV3-2) to TRBJ2-7; 10 nucleotides line up with TRBD1. Germline CDR1 and CDR2: LGHDT and YNNKEL (reference sequence). The J segment lost 3 bases and the V segment lost 4 bases, leaving 3 bases of the junction unmatched. The CDR3 extends over 14 amino acids. The CDR3 nucleotides read TGTGCCAGCAGCCCGTGGACAGGGGGCTACGAGCAGTACTTC. It codes for CASSPWTGGYEQYF.

This chain links TRBV6-6 with TRBJ1-1; tentative D call: TRBD1 (5 bases). The length of the CDR3 is 12 residues. Trimming removed 8 bases at V and 4 bases at J, with 11 bases between. Per the germline V gene, CDR1 is MNHNY and CDR2 is SVGAGI (reference sequence). The CDR3 is CASGDGFTEAFF. The DNA of the CDR3 is TGTGCCAGCGGGGACGGCTTCACTGAAGCTTTCTTT.

This chain connects TRBV27 to TRBJ2-5; D remains unclear. This CDR3 contains 12 residues. Germline V lookup: CDR1 MNHEY, CDR2 SMNVEV (reference sequence). The V and J ends lost 8 bases and 1 base respectively, with 8 bases between them. CDR3: CASGSPQETQYF. Written as DNA, the CDR3 is TGTGCCAGCGGGTCCCCCCAAGAGACCCAGTACTTC.

The chain's CDR3 is CASSVPSGMTSTDTQYF. DNA of the CDR3: TGTGCCAGCAGCGTACCTAGCGGGATGACTAGCACAGATACGCAGTATTTT. This sequence joins TRBV9 and TRBJ2-3; 9 nucleotides agree with TRBD2. V lost 1 base to trimming and J lost 0 bases; unmatched junction nucleotides: 6. CDR3 length: 17 residues. Germline CDR1 reads SGDLS; CDR2 reads YYNGEE.

CDR3 sequence (DNA): TGTGCCAGTACCCCGATCCGGGACAACTCTGGGGCCAACGTCCTGACTTTC. It encodes CASTPIRDNSGANVLTF. The J gene is TRBJ2-6, the V gene TRBV19; D might be TRBD1 (6 bases). V lost 7 bases to trimming and J lost 0 bases, with 16 bases between them. Germline V gives CDR1 LNHDA, CDR2 SQIVND (reference sequence). The CDR3 sequence is 17 residues long.

The chain couples TRBV7-2 to TRBJ2-1; TRBD2 aligns across 11 bases. The CDR3 runs 17 residues. Germline V gives CDR1 SGHTA, CDR2 FQGNSA. V gave up 4 bases and J gave up 6 bases; unmatched junction bases: 11. Written as DNA, the CDR3 is TGTGCCAGCAGCTCACAGCTAGCGGGAGGTCAAATCAATGAGCAGTTCTTC. Protein product: CASSSQLAGGQINEQFF.

For this clone: In the same sample, other DNA sequences code for this CDR3. V is TRBV4-2 and J is TRBJ2-7; D is unresolved. Germline-derived CDR1 and CDR2 are LGHNA and YNFKEQ. CDR3 length equals 12 residues. The V end was cut by 0 bases, the J end by 4 bases, with 4 bases between. CDR3 nucleotides: TGTGCCAGCAGCCAAGATCCTTACGAGCAGTACTTC. Its protein is CASSQDPYEQYF.

The rearrangement links TRBV6-1 to TRBJ2-2; D may match TRBD1 or TRBD2 (5 bases each). Germline CDR1 reads MNHNS; CDR2 reads SASEGT. The CDR3 length is 17 residues. The V end lost 0 bases, the J end lost 4 bases, and 15 bases lay between the germline ends. CDR3 DNA: TGTGCCAGCAGTGAAGCGGGGGAGTGCTCGTCCACCGGGGAGCTGTTTTTT. It yields the protein CASSEAGECSSTGELFF.